This entry concerns a single TCR beta chain. The antigen it binds to is not known. Qualities for individual bases were not recorded, and no much larger clone is one base off. Per the publication, the time point label means: 12 months on ibrutinib. For TCR beta library preparation, 1.5 to 2 micrograms of genomic DNA were isolated from cryopreserved PBMCs. Longitudinal blood samples from CLL patients receiving ibrutinib monotherapy were subjected to high-throughput TCR beta sequencing. The patients took part in an open-label, single-center phase 2 trial of ibrutinib monotherapy. The goal of deep resolution MiSeq sequencing was a depth between 1 in 1 million and 1 in 200,000 T cells, and coverage averaged 10x per clonotype. The immunoSEQ hsTCRB Kit was used to generate the TCR beta libraries. The authors' pipeline ran thus. The data were analyzed with ImmunoSEQ Analyzer and ImmunoSEQ Data Assistant, and V, D and J gene assignments followed IMGT definitions. Clonality, with values ranging from 0 to 1, was calculated as one minus the normalized Shannon entropy of productive rearrangement frequencies. Public clonotype analysis was restricted to overrepresented clonotypes comprising at least 0.05% of each patient's repertoire. Approximately 14 age-matched healthy donor repertoires from immuneACCESS served as clonality controls. The clones in this table, taken by TCRdb from immuneACCESS, are in-frame only. Not every clone is retained; where verified, under half of the shortfall comes from an unresolved V gene, and the cause of the rest is unknown. That table gives V, J and clone size, and the DNA gave D and trimming. The sample table contains 200,000 to 250,000 clones; only one count was recorded for about four fifths of them. In total, the top ten clones hold about 10% of the sample.

The CDR3 runs 17 residues from the cysteine to the phenylalanine. The kept DNA is CDR3 alone, 51 bases in frame from the first base. This sample stems from a study of cytotoxic CD8 clonotypes in ibrutinib-treated CLL (dated by TCRdb to the early 2020s). A note on the overall study: The cohort was composed of some twelve relapsed/refractory and fewer than 16 treatment-naive patients; IGHV unmutated status was identified in about 17 patients. Responses were partial in 25 or so patients and complete in 2; after median about 70 months follow-up, roughly 15 stayed in remission and 12 progressed. The response samples were drawn at a median of 12 months into treatment, with a range of about 6 to 40 months. On average, each sample had approximately 260,000 productive templates and roughly 95,000 productive rearrangements. Of the roughly 81 people in the trial, some 28 had longitudinal samples available. Cryopreserved peripheral blood mononuclear cells were collected at three points: before therapy, at response, and at either sustained remission or disease progression. Every sample from remission and from progressive disease was obtained while the patients were still on ibrutinib. Broad study findings and their caveats: Baseline clonality exceeded that of age-matched healthy donors and correlated strongly with circulating CD8+ T-cell counts. Sustained-remission and progressing patients did not have matched sampling times, and lymph node repertoires were not examined. At ibrutinib response clonality went up, during sustained remission it held steady, and at progression it dropped back toward baseline. Public clonotypes were rare and either contracted or stayed stable during treatment, and the rise in clonality at ibrutinib response reflected the expansion of private clonotypes.

The TCR was taken from a human donor with chronic lymphocytic leukemia. The rearranged chain carries TRBV21-1 and TRBJ1-2. TRBV21-1 is an annotated pseudogene. The starting material was PBMCs, obtained after 12 months of ibrutinib treatment. The CDR3 has the sequence CASSKLRVPRDFYGYTF. The sequenced DNA is TGTGCCAGCAGCAAACTAAGGGTACCTCGGGACTTCTATGGCTACACCTTC.